The 14 T cell receptor beta chains below were found in one sample sequenced in a study of blood T cell repertoires in COVID-19. Produced via immunoSEQ multiplex PCR; TCRdb's table is partial and in-frame only. The sample lists about 45,000 clones, approximately 90% occurring once. The sample comprised peripheral blood. Every receptor here comes from a human donor in a cohort sampled during active COVID-19.

The chain joins TRBV7-9 to TRBJ2-7; tentatively, D is TRBD2 (5 bases). The V gene's germline CDR1 is SEHNR and CDR2 FQNEAQ (reference sequence). The CDR3 spans 13 residues. The V and J ends lost 4 bases and 6 bases respectively, with 13 bases between them. The DNA of the CDR3 is TGTGCCAGCAGCTGGCGGGCCGCCGGCGAGCAGTACTTC. This gives the protein CASSWRAAGEQYF.

This chain uses TRBV7-2 with TRBJ1-1; D remains ambiguous. The CDR3 totals 15 residues. V lost 1 base to trimming and J lost 3 bases, with 12 bases between them. Germline loops: CDR1 SGHTA, CDR2 FQGNSA. This CDR3 is CASSLVAVWDTEAFF. For the CDR3, the DNA is TGTGCCAGCAGCTTAGTGGCGGTCTGGGACACTGAAGCTTTCTTT.

The chain is built from TRBV7-9 and TRBJ1-2; perhaps TRBD1 as D (5 bases). V lost 5 bases and J lost 13, with 17 bases in between. The germline V gene encodes CDR1 SEHNR and CDR2 FQNEAQ (reference sequence). CDR3 length: 12 residues. CDR3 loop: CASSHPRGEVTF. CDR3 DNA sequence: TGTGCCAGCAGCCACCCTCGGGGGGAGGTCACCTTC.

Only a few counts were recorded for this clone. The genes are TRBV2 and TRBJ2-1, with no clear D. The CDR3 totals 11 residues. Germline V gene sequence: CDR1 SNHLY, CDR2 FYNNEI. V lost 7 bases, J lost 6 bases, and 7 bases lay in between. The CDR3, as DNA: TGTGCCAGCACGTTATTCAATGAGCAGTTCTTC. Translated: CASTLFNEQFF.

This rearrangement joins TRBV9 to TRBJ2-4; a possible D gene is TRBD1 (6 bases). The germline V gene encodes CDR1 SGDLS and CDR2 YYNGEE. This CDR3 region has 13 residues. Trimming pared 5 bases from V and 2 bases from J, leaving 8 bases between. CDR3 coding DNA: TGTGCCAGCAGTTGGGGGCCCAAAAACATTCAGTACTTC. It specifies CASSWGPKNIQYF.

This chain joins TRBV29-1 and TRBJ1-2; a weak D match, TRBD1 (6 bases). V was trimmed by 1 base and J by 7 bases, leaving 22 bases between them. The CDR3 is 16 amino acids. Per germline, CDR1 SQVTM and CDR2 ANQGSEA. The chain's CDR3 is CSVEAVRGGADSGYTF. The CDR3 DNA reads TGCAGCGTTGAAGCGGTTAGGGGGGGCGCAGACTCTGGCTACACCTTC.

This clone has a single count. J is TRBJ2-6 and V is TRBV29-1; TRBD1 might be the D (5 bases). This CDR3 is 19 amino acids long. Germline V gives CDR1 SQVTM, CDR2 ANQGSEA. Trimming stripped 3 bases from V and 1 base from J, with 22 bases between. The CDR3 protein is CSVDVGPRAGSSGANVLTF. In DNA, the CDR3 is TGCAGCGTTGATGTGGGGCCCCGGGCTGGTAGTTCTGGGGCCAACGTCCTGACTTTC.

J is TRBJ2-1 and V is TRBV27, with 9 nucleotides matching TRBD2. The CDR3 runs 15 residues. V lost 2 bases to trimming and J lost 8 bases; unmatched junction nucleotides: 7. Germline loops: CDR1 MNHEY, CDR2 SMNVEV (reference sequence). The CDR3, as DNA: TGTGCCAGCAGTTTAGCGGGGGGGGACTGGTATGAGCAGTTCTTC. Amino acid sequence: CASSLAGGDWYEQFF.

The J gene is TRBJ1-4, the V gene TRBV19, with D uncertain. The CDR3 consists of 13 residues. Trimming cost V 5 bases and J 1 base, with 5 bases left between them. Germline CDR1 LNHDA, CDR2 SQIVND (reference sequence). As DNA, the CDR3 is TGTGCCAGTAGTCGACAAACTAATGAAAAACTGTTTTTT. Its translation: CASSRQTNEKLFF.

The gene calls are TRBV19 and TRBJ2-1, with 7 bases matching TRBD2. Germline V CDR1 and CDR2: LNHDA, SQIVND (reference sequence). J was trimmed by 10 bases and V by 5 bases; bases with no gene match: 14. This CDR3 is 15 amino acids long. The CDR3 region has the DNA TGTGCCAGTAGTCGGCCCGGACTAGGACCCTTGGAGCAGTTCTTC. Translating it yields CASSRPGLGPLEQFF.

The CDR3 DNA sequence: TGCGCCAGCAGCCAAGGGGCGCAGGCCTCCTATGGCTACACCTTC. This sequence encodes CASSQGAQASYGYTF. V gene TRBV4-1 combines with J gene TRBJ1-2; D is unresolved. V was clipped by 1 base and J by 4 bases, with 13 bases between them. Per germline, CDR1 MGHRA and CDR2 YSYEKL. The CDR3 runs 15 residues.

The chain carries TRBV11-3 and TRBJ2-3, with TRBD2 matching 7 bases. CDR1 and CDR2 from the germline V gene are SGHNT and YENEEA. After removal of 5 bases from V and 8 bases from J, the junction contained 7 bases not matched to a gene. The CDR3 has 13 amino acids. The CDR3 DNA follows: TGTGCCAGCAGCATCGGGGGGATAGGTACGCAGTATTTT. Encoded protein: CASSIGGIGTQYF.

The chain employs TRBV10-3 and TRBJ2-6, with a tentative D call TRBD2 (6 bases). The CDR3 is made up of 16 amino acids. Germline CDR1 ENHRY, CDR2 SYGVKD. V dropped 4 bases and J dropped 2 bases, with 12 bases sitting between them. The CDR3 reads CAISVGREAGANVLTF. The DNA of the CDR3 is TGTGCCATCAGTGTTGGCAGGGAGGCTGGGGCCAACGTCCTGACTTTC.

The sample holds a few counts of this clone. The chain couples TRBV2 to TRBJ1-3; D might be TRBD1 (5 bases). Germline CDR1 reads SNHLY; CDR2 reads FYNNEI. This CDR3 has 15 amino acids. The V end lost 3 bases, the J end lost 2 bases, and 11 bases lay between the germline ends. The CDR3 region is CASSDDRLAGNTIYF. In DNA form, the CDR3 reads TGTGCCAGCAGTGATGACAGATTAGCTGGAAACACCATATATTTT.